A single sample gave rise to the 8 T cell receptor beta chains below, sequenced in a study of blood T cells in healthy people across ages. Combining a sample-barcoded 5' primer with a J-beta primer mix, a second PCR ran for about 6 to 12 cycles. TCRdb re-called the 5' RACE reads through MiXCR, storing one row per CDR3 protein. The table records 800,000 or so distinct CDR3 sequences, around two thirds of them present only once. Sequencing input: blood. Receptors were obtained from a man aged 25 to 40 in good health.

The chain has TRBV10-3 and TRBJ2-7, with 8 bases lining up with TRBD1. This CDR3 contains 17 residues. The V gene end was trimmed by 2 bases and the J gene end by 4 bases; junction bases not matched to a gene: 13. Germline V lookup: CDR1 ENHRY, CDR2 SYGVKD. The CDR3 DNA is TGTGCCATCAGTGAGACGGGAAGGGGACAGGTGACTTACGAGCAGTACTTC. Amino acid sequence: CAISETGRGQVTYEQYF.

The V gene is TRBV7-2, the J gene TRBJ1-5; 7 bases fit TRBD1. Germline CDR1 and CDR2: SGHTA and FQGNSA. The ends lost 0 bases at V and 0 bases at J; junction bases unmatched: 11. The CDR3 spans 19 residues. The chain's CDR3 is CASSLAATGCEYSNQPQHF. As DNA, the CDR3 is TGTGCCAGCAGCTTAGCTGCGACAGGGTGTGAGTATAGCAATCAGCCCCAGCATTTT.

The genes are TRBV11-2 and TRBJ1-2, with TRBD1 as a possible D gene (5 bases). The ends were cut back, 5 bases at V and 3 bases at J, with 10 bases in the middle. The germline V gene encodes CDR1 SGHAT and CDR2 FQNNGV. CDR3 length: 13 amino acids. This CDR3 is CASSRQSYYGYTF. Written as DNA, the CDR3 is TGTGCCAGCAGCCGACAGTCCTACTATGGCTACACCTTC.

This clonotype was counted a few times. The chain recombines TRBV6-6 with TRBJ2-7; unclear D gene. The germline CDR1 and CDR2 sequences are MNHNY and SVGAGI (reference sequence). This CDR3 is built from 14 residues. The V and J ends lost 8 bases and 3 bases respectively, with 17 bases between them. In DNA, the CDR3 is TGTGCCAGCGGTCGGTCAGGCCCCTTCTACGAGCAGTACTTC. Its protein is CASGRSGPFYEQYF.

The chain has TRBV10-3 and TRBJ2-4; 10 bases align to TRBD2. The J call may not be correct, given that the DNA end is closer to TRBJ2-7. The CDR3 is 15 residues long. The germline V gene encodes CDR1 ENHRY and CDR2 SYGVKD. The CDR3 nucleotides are TGTGCCATCAGTGACCTGGGACTAGCGTTAGACGAGCAGTACTTC. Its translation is CAISDLGLALDEQYF.

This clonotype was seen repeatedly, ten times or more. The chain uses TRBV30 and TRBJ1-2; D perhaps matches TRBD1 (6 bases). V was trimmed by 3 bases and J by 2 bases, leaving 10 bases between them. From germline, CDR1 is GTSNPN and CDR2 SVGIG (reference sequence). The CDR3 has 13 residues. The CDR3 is CAWSPQGNYGYTF. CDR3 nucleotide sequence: TGTGCCTGGAGCCCACAGGGAAACTATGGCTACACCTTC. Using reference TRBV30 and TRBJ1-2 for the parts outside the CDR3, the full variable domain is SQTIHQWPATLVQPVGSPLSLECTVEGTSNPNLYWYRQAAGRGLQLLFYSVGIGQISSEVPQNLSASRPQDRQFILSSKKLLLSDSGFYLCAWSPQGNYGYTFGSGTRLTVV.

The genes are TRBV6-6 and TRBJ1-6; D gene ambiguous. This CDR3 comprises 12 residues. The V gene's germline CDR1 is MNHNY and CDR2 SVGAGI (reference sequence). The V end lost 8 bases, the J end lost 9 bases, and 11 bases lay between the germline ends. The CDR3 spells CASLLLGSPLHF. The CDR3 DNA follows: TGTGCCAGCCTGCTGCTGGGTTCACCCCTCCACTTT.

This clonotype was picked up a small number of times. CDR3 bases: TGTGCCAGCAGCCCCGGGCCGGGGCAGCCCCAGCATTTT. Protein product: CASSPGPGQPQHF. J is TRBJ1-5 and V is TRBV7-3; D unresolved. Trimming cost V 5 bases and J 7 bases, with 12 bases left between them. The germline V gene encodes CDR1 SGHTA and CDR2 FQGTGA. This CDR3 spans 13 amino acids.